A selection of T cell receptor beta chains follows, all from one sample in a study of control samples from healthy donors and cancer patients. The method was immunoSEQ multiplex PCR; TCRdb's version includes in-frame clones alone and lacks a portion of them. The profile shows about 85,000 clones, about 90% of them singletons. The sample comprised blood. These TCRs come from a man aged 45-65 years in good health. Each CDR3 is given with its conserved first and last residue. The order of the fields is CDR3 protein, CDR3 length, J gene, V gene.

CDR3aa: CASSAPPGTHGYTF
len: 14
j_gene: TRBJ1-2
v_gene: TRBV28

CDR3aa: CAWSGQVILDTQYF
len: 14
j_gene: TRBJ2-3
v_gene: TRBV30

CDR3aa: CATRQGAYTEAFF
len: 13
j_gene: TRBJ1-1
v_gene: TRBV24-1

CDR3aa: CASSLNGEIITEAFF
len: 15
j_gene: TRBJ1-1
v_gene: TRBV5-1

CDR3aa: CATSRDPVAGALQETQYF
len: 18
j_gene: TRBJ2-5
v_gene: TRBV15

CDR3aa: CAWSRNTGVRSNEKLFF
len: 17
j_gene: TRBJ1-4
v_gene: TRBV30

CDR3aa: CATSREGAGKYNEQFF
len: 16
j_gene: TRBJ2-1
v_gene: TRBV15

CDR3aa: CASSFSLTNEKLFF
len: 14
j_gene: TRBJ1-4
v_gene: TRBV11-2

CDR3aa: CASSLLAGVETQYF
len: 14
j_gene: TRBJ2-5
v_gene: TRBV11-2

CDR3aa: CASSEARRGGSEQFF
len: 15
j_gene: TRBJ2-1
v_gene: TRBV6-1

CDR3aa: CASSYATTTNEKLFF
len: 15
j_gene: TRBJ1-4
v_gene: TRBV6-6

CDR3aa: CASSLGGDTQYF
len: 12
j_gene: TRBJ2-3
v_gene: TRBV5-5

CDR3aa: CASSGIGGQEAFF
len: 13
j_gene: TRBJ1-1
v_gene: TRBV6-4

CDR3aa: CASSLIWGGSYNEQFF
len: 16
j_gene: TRBJ2-1
v_gene: TRBV3-1/TRBV3-2

CDR3aa: CASSLRLAAKNIQYF
len: 15
j_gene: TRBJ2-4
v_gene: TRBV5-1

CDR3aa: CASSQDLTGQQYF
len: 13
j_gene: TRBJ2-4
v_gene: TRBV4-1

CDR3aa: CASSLGRDKPQHF
len: 13
j_gene: TRBJ1-5
v_gene: TRBV6-5

CDR3aa: CASSESGRGYEQYF
len: 14
j_gene: TRBJ2-7
v_gene: TRBV25-1

CDR3aa: CASARAANPGELFF
len: 14
j_gene: TRBJ2-2
v_gene: TRBV5-1

CDR3aa: CASNLGDPTYEQYF
len: 14
j_gene: TRBJ2-7
v_gene: TRBV28

CDR3aa: CATSGARGIQETQYF
len: 15
j_gene: TRBJ2-5
v_gene: TRBV24-1

CDR3aa: CASSPPLTFSTDTQYF
len: 16
j_gene: TRBJ2-3
v_gene: TRBV7-9

CDR3aa: CASSSIGGGGLQETQYF
len: 17
j_gene: TRBJ2-5
v_gene: TRBV7-2